This T cell receptor beta chain emerged from a study of blood T cell repertoires in COVID-19. Germline loops: CDR1 KGHSH, CDR2 LQKENI. J gave up 7 bases and V 4 bases, and 16 bases lay outside the gene matches. The CDR3 covers 19 residues. TCRdb keeps only in-frame clones here, not all; method: immunoSEQ multiplex PCR. The sample yields tens of thousands of clones, around four fifths seen once. This clone was detected only once. The material sequenced was peripheral blood. The chain combines TRBV18 with TRBJ2-1; TRBD2 matches at 13 bases. This TCR derives from a woman aged 80 or over with acute or convalescent COVID-19. CDR3 protein: CASSQPGLAGTGPENEQFF. The CDR3 DNA is TGTGCCAGCTCACAACCGGGACTAGCGGGGACGGGCCCCGAAAATGAGCAGTTCTTC. Based on the CDR3 plus reference TRBV18 and TRBJ2-1, the full variable domain is NAGVMQNPRHLVRRRGQEARLRCSPMKGHSHVYWYRQLPEEGLKFMVYLQKENIIDESGMPKERFSAEFPKEGPSILRIQQVVRGDSAAYFCASSQPGLAGTGPENEQFFGPGTRLTVL.